The 19 T cell receptor beta chains below were found in one sample sequenced in a study of CD8 T cells in Susac syndrome. With random hexamers, reverse transcription was performed on about 0.5 to 1 ug of RNA. TCRdb redid the calling of the immunoSEQ multiplex PCR reads with MiXCR, one entry per CDR3 protein. Of 150,000 to 200,000 distinct CDR3 sequences detected, approximately 93% appear once; the ten largest clones hold roughly 0.097%. Sample: CD4+ T cells from PBMCs. These receptors were collected from a human donor with multiple sclerosis.

The chain uses TRBV9 and TRBJ2-7, with D tentatively TRBD1 (5 bases). Trimming took off 0 bases at V and 5 bases at J, with 12 bases between the two ends. Germline V gene data show CDR1 as SGDLS and CDR2 as YYNGEE. The CDR3 extends over 14 amino acids. The CDR3 DNA is TGTGCCAGCAGCGTAGACGGCAGGGCGGACGAGCAGTACTTC. Translating gives CASSVDGRADEQYF.

The V and J genes are TRBV29-1 and TRBJ2-1; TRBD2 agrees at 12 bases. The germline V gene has CDR1 SQVTM and CDR2 ANQGSEA. The CDR3 consists of 13 residues. V trimming: 3 bases; J trimming: 10 bases; junction bases outside the gene matches: 4. CDR3: CSVESSGGAEQFF. DNA for the CDR3: TGCAGCGTTGAGTCTAGCGGGGGGGCCGAGCAGTTCTTC.

The chain has TRBV6-5 and TRBJ1-4; possible D gene TRBD1, 5 bases. CDR3 length: 17 residues. V dropped 2 bases and J dropped 4 bases, with 17 bases sitting between them. The germline gives CDR1 MNHEY, CDR2 SVGAGI. CDR3 region: CASSYRGSGNINEKLFF. Here the CDR3 DNA reads TGTGCCAGCAGTTACAGGGGTTCAGGAAATATTAATGAAAAACTGTTTTTT.

This sequence joins TRBV2 and TRBJ2-2; 7 nucleotides align to TRBD2. J was trimmed by 5 bases and V by 6 bases; bases with no gene match: 9. CDR3 length: 15 amino acids. CDR1 is SNHLY, CDR2 FYNNEI, per germline. Here the CDR3 DNA reads TGTGCCAGCAGGAGGACGGGCGGGGGAACCGGGGAGCTGTTTTTT. The encoded protein is CASRRTGGGTGELFF.

The chain recombines TRBV19 with TRBJ2-3; D is unclear. Per germline, CDR1 LNHDA and CDR2 SQIVND (reference sequence). With 3 bases removed from V and 8 bases from J, the gap between germline ends came to 9 bases. The length of the CDR3 is 12 residues. Written as DNA, the CDR3 is TGTGCCAGTAGTATCACCACCGGTACGCAGTATTTT. Its translation is CASSITTGTQYF.

The chain employs TRBV7-2 and TRBJ1-2; tentative D call: TRBD1 (6 bases). Germline V gives CDR1 SGHTA, CDR2 FQGNSA. This CDR3 spans 16 amino acids. V shed 5 bases and J shed 2 bases, with 18 bases lying between them. CDR3 DNA sequence: TGTGCCAGCAGCCGGACCCGGGACATCCAGAACTATGGCTACACCTTC. Its translation: CASSRTRDIQNYGYTF.

This clonotype was recorded only once. The V and J genes are TRBV28 and TRBJ2-4; 7 bases align to TRBD2. V shed 3 bases, J shed 5 bases, and the junction held 7 bases outside the gene matches. CDR1 MDHEN and CDR2 SYDVKM come from the germline V gene. The CDR3 covers 15 residues. This CDR3 reads CASSFRGAGQNIQYF. In DNA form, the CDR3 reads TGTGCCAGCAGTTTCCGGGGAGCGGGGCAAAACATTCAGTACTTC.

The CDR3 bases are TGTGCCAGCAGCTCCCCCAGGGATAAGGTTAGCATTCAGTACTTC. Protein product: CASSSPRDKVSIQYF. The chain recombines TRBV7-2 with TRBJ2-4; D perhaps matches TRBD1 (5 bases). The V and J ends lost 4 bases and 9 bases respectively, with 19 bases between them. Germline V gives CDR1 SGHTA, CDR2 FQGNSA. CDR3 length: 15 amino acids.

The chain uses TRBV4-3 and TRBJ2-5; 11 positions agree with TRBD2. CDR1 LGHNA and CDR2 YSLEER come from the germline V gene. V lost 6 bases and J lost 1; bases outside the gene matches: 4. The CDR3 runs 15 residues. CDR3 coding DNA: TGCGCCAGCAGACGCGGGACTAGCGGCCAAGAGACCCAGTACTTC. Its protein is CASRRGTSGQETQYF.

J is TRBJ1-2 and V is TRBV21-1. TRBV21-1 is designated a pseudogene. The CDR3 is made up of 15 amino acids. CDR3: CASSKLSRASYGYTF. The CDR3 DNA reads as TGTGCCAGCAGCAAATTAAGCAGGGCCTCCTATGGCTACACCTTC.

The CDR3 loop is CASSRGQGVAEQFF. The CDR3 nucleotides are TGTGCCAGCAGTCGCGGGCAGGGAGTCGCTGAGCAGTTCTTC. The chain carries TRBV3-1 and TRBJ2-1; D may be TRBD1 or TRBD2 (5 bases each). Germline CDR1 LGHDT, CDR2 YNNKEL (reference sequence). V shed 6 bases and J shed 9 bases, with 18 bases lying between them. The CDR3 contains 14 residues.

The rearrangement links TRBV6-2 or TRBV6-3 to TRBJ2-7; D may be TRBD1 (6 bases). The V gene's germline CDR1 is MNHEY and CDR2 SVGEGT. V shed 0 bases and J shed 1 base, with 19 bases lying between them. The CDR3 length is 18 residues. In nucleotides, the CDR3 is TGTGCCAGCAGTTACTCGACCAGGGGACGGAGCTCATCCTACGAGCAGTACTTC. It yields the protein CASSYSTRGRSSSYEQYF.

The rearrangement uses TRBV20-1 and TRBJ1-5; D is perhaps TRBD1 (5 bases). Germline V CDR1 and CDR2: DFQATT, SNEGSKA (reference sequence). This CDR3 comprises 17 residues. Trimming left V 0 bases short and J 6 bases short, with 21 bases between. The CDR3 bases are TGCAGTGCTAGAGATGGCACCCTGGGAGGGGCAGGTCAGCCCCAGCATTTT. Translated: CSARDGTLGGAGQPQHF.

This chain uses TRBV6-6 with TRBJ1-1; weak D call: TRBD1 (6 bases). This CDR3 region has 13 residues. Germline V gives CDR1 MNHNY, CDR2 SVGAGI (reference sequence). V gave up 7 bases and J gave up 1 base, with 10 bases separating them. The CDR3 reads CASKDRKNTEAFF. In DNA form, the CDR3 reads TGTGCCAGCAAAGACAGGAAGAACACTGAAGCTTTCTTT.

This chain uses TRBV20-1 with TRBJ2-3; D gene uncertain. The ends were cut back, 3 bases at V and 0 bases at J, with 16 bases in the middle. CDR1 is DFQATT and CDR2 is SNEGSKA in the germline V gene (reference sequence). The CDR3 has 16 amino acids. CDR3 protein: CSASIGRRASTDTQYF. The CDR3 DNA reads TGCAGTGCTAGTATTGGACGAAGGGCTAGCACAGATACGCAGTATTTT.

The gene calls are TRBV2 and TRBJ2-5, with 7 bases that match TRBD2. The V gene's germline CDR1 is SNHLY and CDR2 FYNNEI. The CDR3 covers 14 residues. The ends lost 7 bases at V and 4 bases at J; junction bases unmatched: 9. This CDR3 is CASTPGGGGETQYF. Written as DNA, the CDR3 is TGTGCCAGCACTCCGGGAGGAGGTGGAGAGACCCAGTACTTC.

The chain joins TRBV24-1 to TRBJ2-2, with D maybe TRBD1 (5 bases). The germline V gene has CDR1 KGHDR and CDR2 SFDVKD. The CDR3 length is 14 residues. Trimming pared 10 bases from V and 1 base from J, leaving 12 bases between. Written as DNA, the CDR3 is TGTGCCACTGCCGCCACAGGGAACACCGGGGAGCTGTTTTTT. Amino acid sequence: CATAATGNTGELFF.

V gene TRBV7-2 combines with J gene TRBJ2-7; D may be TRBD1 or TRBD2 (5 bases each). There are 17 residues in the CDR3. V was cut by 1 base and J by 1 base, with 17 bases left in between. The germline V gene encodes CDR1 SGHTA and CDR2 FQGNSA. The CDR3 spells CASSLEPQQGDSYEQYF. Here the CDR3 DNA reads TGTGCCAGCAGCTTAGAACCCCAGCAGGGAGATTCCTACGAGCAGTACTTC.

This chain joins TRBV6-1 and TRBJ2-7; 8 positions match TRBD2. This CDR3 is 19 amino acids long. J was trimmed by 0 bases and V by 6 bases; bases with no gene match: 19. Germline CDR1 reads MNHNS; CDR2 reads SASEGT. The CDR3 reads CASSPGPSVAGRSSYEQYF. CDR3 nucleotides: TGTGCCAGCAGCCCAGGACCCTCGGTAGCGGGAAGGAGCTCCTACGAGCAGTACTTC.